This T cell receptor (beta chain) was identified during a study of cytomegalovirus exposure and HLA in healthy donors. Whole-study context: The approximately 120 validation repertoires were produced on the same platform as the 720 or so repertoires of the first cohort. This was reported in a later analysis.

The V gene's germline CDR1 is SGDLS and CDR2 YYNGEE. V was shortened by 3 bases and J by 6 bases, with 8 bases between the two germline ends. The CDR3 extends over 12 amino acids. This table comes from immunoSEQ multiplex PCR, and its TCRdb copy is limited to in-frame clones, with some not included. The table records about 130,000 clones, about 90% of them present only once. Study results and limitations: Investigators reported over 150 TCR beta chains as tied to cytomegalovirus.

Details on this clone: Antigen: not known.

Sequenced material: PBMCs. The source of this sequence is a man aged 30 to 39 in good health and CMV-seronegative. The chain is built from TRBV9 and TRBJ2-3, with D unresolved. The CDR3: CASSALSDTQYF. The CDR3 coding sequence is TGTGCCAGCAGCGCCCTTAGTGATACGCAGTATTTT.